Listed here are 10 T cell receptor beta chains from one sample, sequenced in a study of regulatory T cells in long-lasting Graves disease. Assembly of TCR beta libraries relied on iRepertoire HTBI primers together with Arm-PCR of CDR3 regions. Each CDR3 protein is one row after TCRdb ran MiXCR on the multiplex PCR reads. The sample consists of about 500,000 distinct CDR3 sequences, 12% of them appearing once. As to time point: newly diagnosed GD, antithyroid drugs for less than 3 months. Generation of the TCR library employed RNA extracted from PBMCs. These same records also appear under a second study, on T cells in Graves' hyperthyroidism and ophthalmopathy.

Sequencing used peripheral blood mononuclear cells (PBMCs), obtained at new diagnosis, from a patient treated with antithyroid drugs. The source is a woman aged 25-40 years with Graves disease.

The rearrangement links TRBV19 to TRBJ1-1; D possibly corresponds to TRBD1 (6 bases). V dropped 5 bases and J dropped 3 bases, with 16 bases sitting between them. Germline loops: CDR1 LNHDA, CDR2 SQIVND (reference sequence). CDR3 length equals 15 residues. The CDR3 region has the DNA TGTGCCAGTAGTCGCCAGGGGCGCTTCGACACTGAAGCTTTCTTT. Translated, it gives CASSRQGRFDTEAFF.

The chain uses TRBV5-1 and TRBJ2-1; D is ambiguous. TRBJ2-5 explains the end of the DNA better; the J call may be wrong. There are 14 residues in the CDR3. In germline, CDR1 is SGHRS, CDR2 YFSETQ. The CDR3 loop reads CASSSQSRTETQYF. CDR3 coding DNA: TGCGCCAGCAGCTCCCAGTCGCGTACGGAGACCCAGTACTTC.

Worth noting for this clonotype: Compared with germline, one end of the junction differs, possibly owing to a read error. V is TRBV20-1 and J is TRBJ2-1, with TRBD2 matching 13 bases. Germline V gives CDR1 DFQATT, CDR2 SNEGSKA (reference sequence). CDR3 length equals 14 residues. CDR3 sequence: CSASGTSGTHEQFF. The CDR3 region has the DNA TGCAGCGCTAGCGGGACTAGCGGGACTCATGAGCAGTTCTTC.

This clonotype occurred many times. J is TRBJ2-1 and V is TRBV28, with D hard to call. CDR1 and CDR2 from the germline V gene are MDHEN and SYDVKM. Trimming shortened V by 10 bases and J by 8 bases, and 18 bases separated the two germline ends. This CDR3 has 13 amino acids. DNA of the CDR3: TGTGCCACCACTGAGGTGGCTCGGGATGAGCAGTTCTTC. It codes for CATTEVARDEQFF.

This clonotype occurred many times. The chain couples TRBV9 to TRBJ2-5; unclear D gene. Germline V gene lookup returns CDR1 SGDLS and CDR2 YYNGEE. V gave up 3 bases and J gave up 0 bases, with 9 bases separating them. The CDR3 is made up of 14 amino acids. CDR3 sequence (DNA): TGTGCCAGCAGCGCTGGACCGAACCAAGAGACCCAGTACTTC. It encodes CASSAGPNQETQYF.

The chain uses TRBV5-6 and TRBJ1-5; no firm D call. The CDR3 extends over 14 amino acids. V dropped 4 bases and J dropped 9 bases, with 17 bases sitting between them. Germline values: CDR1 SGHDT, CDR2 YYEEEE. The CDR3 sequence is CASSPGRAVTPQHF. CDR3 sequence (DNA): TGTGCCAGCAGCCCAGGTAGGGCGGTGACGCCCCAGCATTTT. Combining the CDR3 with reference TRBV5-6 and TRBJ1-5 gives the whole variable domain DAGVTQSPTHLIKTRGQQVTLRCSPKSGHDTVSWYQQALGQGPQFIFQYYEEEERQRGNFPDRFSGHQFPNYSSELNVNALLLGDSALYLCASSPGRAVTPQHFGDGTRLSIL.

This clonotype was detected ten times or more. The chain combines TRBV3-1 with TRBJ1-1; D might be TRBD1 (5 bases). V was shortened by 4 bases and J by 7 bases, with 16 bases between the two germline ends. The CDR3 has 14 amino acids. Germline CDR1 reads LGHDT; CDR2 reads YNNKEL (reference sequence). The CDR3, as DNA: TGTGCCAGCAGCCCCCGAGACAGTGGAGGTGAAGCTTTCTTT. This encodes CASSPRDSGGEAFF. Looking up the rest from reference TRBV3-1 and TRBJ1-1 gives the full variable domain: DTAVSQTPKYLVTQMGNDKSIKCEQNLGHDTMYWYKQDSKKFLKIMFSYNNKELIINETVPNRFSPKSPDKAHLNLHINSLELGDSAVYFCASSPRDSGGEAFFGQGTRLTVV.

This clonotype has only one observation. The genes are TRBV10-3 and TRBJ1-6; D is undetermined. Per germline, CDR1 ENHRY and CDR2 SYGVKD. Trimming took 5 bases from V and 2 from J, leaving 13 bases between them. This CDR3 comprises 16 residues. The CDR3 reads CAISYLADAYNSPLHF. CDR3 in DNA: TGTGCCATCAGTTATCTTGCGGACGCCTATAATTCACCCCTCCACTTT.

This clonotype turned up a few times. The chain recombines TRBV19 with TRBJ2-5; D remains unclear. CDR1 is LNHDA, CDR2 SQIVND, per germline (reference sequence). The CDR3 runs 13 residues. With 3 bases removed from V and 0 bases from J, the gap between germline ends came to 5 bases. The CDR3 nucleotides read TGTGCCAGTAGTATCCAAAACCAAGAGACCCAGTACTTC. It is translated as CASSIQNQETQYF.

This clonotype came up a few times. V usage is TRBV30 and J usage is TRBJ1-4, with TRBD1 as a possible D gene (5 bases). Germline CDR1 reads GTSNPN; CDR2 reads SVGIG (reference sequence). The CDR3 loop spans 13 amino acids. Deletions cut 2 bases from V and 3 bases from J, with 7 bases between. The CDR3 bases are TGTGCCTGGAGTAAAGGGGCTAATGAAAAACTGTTTTTT. Amino acids: CAWSKGANEKLFF.